Listed below are T cell receptor beta chains from one sample, sequenced in a study of cytomegalovirus exposure and HLA in healthy donors. Here immunoSEQ multiplex PCR was the method, and the copy in TCRdb shows in-frame clones only, minus some. The sample contains 120,000 or so clones, around 90% of which appear only once. The sample consisted of PBMCs. The source of these receptors is a woman between 18 and 29 years old in good health and CMV-seronegative. Both conserved end residues are part of each CDR3. The order of the fields is V gene, J gene, CDR3 protein.

TRBV28	TRBJ2-3	CASPPDSSTDTQYF
TRBV7-9	TRBJ2-5	CASSLGQGFAETQYF
TRBV19	TRBJ2-1	CASSRQGSSYNEQFF
TRBV9	TRBJ2-5	CASSVDNPGQNQETQYF
TRBV7-8	TRBJ2-7	CASSLGQGVSEQYF
TRBV25-1	TRBJ2-1	CASSEYGLASSYNEQFF
TRBV4-3	TRBJ2-7	CASSQEPAGGGYEQYF
TRBV4-2	TRBJ1-1	CASSQEGQGGGTEAFF
TRBV5-1	TRBJ2-3	CASATGTIQAERYF
TRBV20-1	TRBJ1-4	CSATLWVRGIF
TRBV19	TRBJ2-7	CASSPGGYRTSGSYEQYF
TRBV18	TRBJ1-1	CASSPRVLSGAGGNTEAFF
TRBV5-4	TRBJ1-1	CASSARHENTEAFF
TRBV2	TRBJ2-3	CASSPGQAQYF
TRBV30	TRBJ2-5	CAWTPGGETQYF
TRBV10-1	TRBJ2-1	CASSAGGGSYNEQFF
TRBV7-8	TRBJ2-1	CASSLAARGRKVYNEQFF
TRBV9	TRBJ1-1	CASSGTGARNTEAFF
TRBV28	TRBJ2-7	CASSYTNIGDEQYF
TRBV13	TRBJ2-2	CASSHLTSGTGELFF
TRBV5-4	TRBJ2-5	CASSIRTSGSLETQYF
TRBV11-2	TRBJ1-4	CASSLGQGVNEKLFF
TRBV11-2	TRBJ2-5	CASSSSVQETQYF
TRBV14	TRBJ1-1	CASSPSPGTGNTEAFF
TRBV19	TRBJ2-5	CASSSDRGSRETQYF
TRBV28	TRBJ2-7	CASSHRDRGLAGDPSSYEQYF
TRBV11-2	TRBJ2-3	CASSRNNPSTDTQYF
TRBV19	TRBJ2-7	CASSSKRGSSYEQYF
TRBV28	TRBJ1-2	CATLGGFLDGYTF
TRBV7-2	TRBJ2-7	CASSPGLGAYEQYF